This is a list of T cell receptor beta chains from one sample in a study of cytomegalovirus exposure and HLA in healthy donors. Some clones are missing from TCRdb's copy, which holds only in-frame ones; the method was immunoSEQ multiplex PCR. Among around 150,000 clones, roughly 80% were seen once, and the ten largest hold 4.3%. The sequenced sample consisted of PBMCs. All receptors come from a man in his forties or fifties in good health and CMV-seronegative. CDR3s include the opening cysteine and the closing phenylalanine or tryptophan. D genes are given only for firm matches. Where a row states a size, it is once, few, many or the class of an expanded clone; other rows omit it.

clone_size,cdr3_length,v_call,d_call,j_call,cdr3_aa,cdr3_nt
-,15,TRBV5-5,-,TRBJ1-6,CASSAWDINNSPLHF,TGTGCCAGCAGCGCCTGGGACATAAATAATTCACCCCTCCACTTT
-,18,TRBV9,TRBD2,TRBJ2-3,CASSVAWTSGGVTDTQYF,TGTGCCAGCAGCGTAGCTTGGACTAGCGGGGGGGTAACAGATACGCAGTATTTT
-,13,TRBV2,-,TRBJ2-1,CASSEVMYNEQFF,TGTGCCAGCAGTGAAGTAATGTACAATGAGCAGTTCTTC
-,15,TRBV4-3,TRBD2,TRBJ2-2,CASSRTSGNTGELFF,TGCGCCAGCAGCAGGACTAGCGGCAACACCGGGGAGCTGTTTTTT
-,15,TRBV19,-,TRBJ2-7,CASSIRGAGDGEQYF,TGTGCCAGTAGTATCAGGGGGGCAGGGGACGGCGAGCAGTACTTC
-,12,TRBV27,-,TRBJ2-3,CASSLDTDTQYF,TGTGCCAGCAGTCTAGACACAGATACGCAGTATTTT
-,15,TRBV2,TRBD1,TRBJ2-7,CASRKKNQGAHEQYF,TGTGCCAGCAGGAAAAAAAACCAGGGGGCCCACGAGCAGTACTTC
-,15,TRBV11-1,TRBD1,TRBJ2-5,CASSSPGQGPETQYF,TGTGCCAGCAGTTCACCGGGACAGGGGCCAGAGACCCAGTACTTC
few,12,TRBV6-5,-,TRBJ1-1,CATKTGNTEAFF,TGTGCCACCAAAACAGGAAACACTGAAGCTTTCTTT
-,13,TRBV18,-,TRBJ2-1,CASSSGEVNEQFF,TGTGCCAGCTCCTCCGGGGAGGTGAATGAGCAGTTCTTC
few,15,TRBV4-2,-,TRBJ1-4,CASSPRDSLEEKLFF,TGTGCCAGCAGCCCCAGGGATTCTCTGGAGGAAAAACTGTTTTTT
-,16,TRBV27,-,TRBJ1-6,CASSLSVQTQNSPLHF,TGTGCCAGCAGCTTATCTGTCCAGACACAAAATTCACCCCTCCACTTT
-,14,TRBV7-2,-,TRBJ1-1,CASRVTGMNTEAFF,TGTGCCAGCAGGGTCACGGGGATGAACACTGAAGCTTTCTTT
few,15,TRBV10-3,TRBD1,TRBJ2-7,CAISDRTGKRYEQYF,TGTGCCATCAGTGATAGGACAGGGAAACGCTACGAGCAGTACTTC
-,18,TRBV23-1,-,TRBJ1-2,CASSEERQDAVPNYGYTF,TGCGCCAGCAGTGAGGAAAGACAGGACGCCGTTCCTAACTATGGCTACACCTTC
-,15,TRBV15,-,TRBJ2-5,CATSRGFYGPETQYF,TGTGCCACCAGCAGAGGTTTCTATGGTCCAGAGACCCAGTACTTC
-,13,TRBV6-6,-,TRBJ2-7,CASSYTTRDEQYF,TGTGCCAGCAGTTACACGACGCGGGACGAGCAGTACTTC
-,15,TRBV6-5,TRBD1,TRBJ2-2,CASRPPGGNTGELFF,TGTGCCAGCAGGCCACCAGGGGGAAACACCGGGGAGCTGTTTTTT
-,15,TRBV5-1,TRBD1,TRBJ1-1,CASSIWTGRNTEAFF,TGCGCCAGCAGCATCTGGACAGGGAGGAACACTGAAGCTTTCTTT
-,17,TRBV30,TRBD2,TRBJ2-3,CAWDYGAGGPVGDTQYF,TGTGCCTGGGATTATGGAGCGGGGGGTCCGGTTGGGGATACGCAGTATTTT
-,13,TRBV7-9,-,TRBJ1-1,CASSTGTNTEAFF,TGTGCCAGCAGCACAGGGACGAACACTGAAGCTTTCTTT
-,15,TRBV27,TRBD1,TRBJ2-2,CASSSRTGYTGELFF,TGTGCCAGCAGTTCCAGGACAGGGTACACCGGGGAGCTGTTTTTT
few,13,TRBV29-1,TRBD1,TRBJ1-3,CSVWTGAGNTIYF,TGCAGCGTTTGGACAGGGGCGGGAAACACCATATATTTT
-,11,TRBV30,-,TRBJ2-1,CAWVALDEQFF,TGTGCCTGGGTAGCGTTAGATGAGCAGTTCTTC
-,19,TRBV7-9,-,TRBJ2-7,CASSLPPSMGGQKSYEQYF,TGTGCCAGCAGCTTACCTCCCAGCATGGGGGGACAGAAGTCCTACGAGCAGTACTTC
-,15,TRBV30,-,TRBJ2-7,CAWRGQGRAVYEQYF,TGTGCCTGGAGAGGACAAGGCCGAGCAGTTTACGAGCAGTACTTC
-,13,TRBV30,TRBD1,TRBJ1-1,CAWSPQGNTEAFF,TGTGCCTGGAGTCCACAGGGGAACACTGAAGCCTTCTTT
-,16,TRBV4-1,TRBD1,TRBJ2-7,CASSQDLRQGNYEQYF,TGCGCCAGCAGCCAAGATCTGAGACAGGGAAACTACGAGCAGTACTTC
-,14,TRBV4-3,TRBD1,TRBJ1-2,CASSPGQGGYGYTF,TGCGCCAGCAGCCCCGGACAGGGTGGCTATGGCTACACCTTC
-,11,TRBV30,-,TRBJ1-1,CAWLDSYEAFF,TGTGCCTGGCTGGACAGCTATGAAGCTTTCTTT
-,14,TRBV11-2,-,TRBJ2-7,CASSLGLSAYEQYF,TGTGCCAGCAGCTTAGGACTATCAGCCTACGAGCAGTACTTC
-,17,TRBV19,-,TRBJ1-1,CASSIGAARGLLSGAFF,TGTGCCAGTAGTATAGGGGCAGCCCGGGGTCTGTTGTCAGGAGCTTTCTTT
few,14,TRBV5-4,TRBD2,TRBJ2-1,CASSPGTTPGEQFF,TGTGCCAGCAGCCCCGGGACTACCCCCGGTGAGCAGTTCTTC
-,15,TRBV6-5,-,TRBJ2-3,CASSPGLGGTDTQYF,TGTGCCAGCAGTCCCGGACTGGGCGGCACAGATACGCAGTATTTT
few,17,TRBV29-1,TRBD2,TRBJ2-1,CSAPGLAGGPGHNEQFF,TGCAGCGCCCCCGGACTAGCGGGGGGGCCTGGCCACAATGAGCAGTTCTTC
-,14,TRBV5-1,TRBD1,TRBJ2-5,CASSSQGIQETQYF,TGCGCCAGCAGCTCACAGGGGATCCAAGAGACCCAGTACTTC
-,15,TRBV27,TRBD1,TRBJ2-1,CASSLMTGVRNEQFF,TGTGCCAGCAGTTTAATGACAGGGGTAAGGAATGAGCAGTTCTTC